The rows below give T cell receptor beta chains drawn from one sample of a study of blood T cells in healthy people across ages. One entry per CDR3 protein results from TCRdb running MiXCR on the 5' RACE reads. The table shows roughly 1,500,000 distinct CDR3 sequences, with roughly 40% occurring only once. Material: blood. These receptors all stem from a woman aged 18-29 years in good health. Each CDR3 is given with its conserved first and last residue. D genes are given only for firm matches. The size entry is marked missing in some rows and otherwise reads once, few, many or a size class.

TRBJ2-7	17	TRBD2	TRBV7-2	-	CASSDAPRGSGGREQYF	TGTGCCAGCAGCGATGCCCCGAGGGGAAGCGGGGGTCGTGAGCAGTACTTC
TRBJ2-5	13	TRBD2	TRBV12-3/TRBV12-4	many	CASTKRLAGTQYF	TGTGCCAGCACCAAACGACTAGCGGGGACCCAGTACTTC
TRBJ2-7	18	-	TRBV4-2	-	CASSHPPSSLSDGNEQYF	TGTGCCAGCAGCCACCCCCCGTCTTCTCTTAGCGACGGGAATGAGCAGTACTTC
TRBJ1-4	13	-	TRBV5-1	few	CASRQATNEKLFF	TGCGCCAGCCGCCAAGCAACTAATGAAAAACTGTTTTTT
TRBJ2-3	17	TRBD2	TRBV6-2/TRBV6-3	-	CASSYSSLAGDTDTQYF	TGTGCCAGCAGTTACTCGAGCCTAGCGGGAGACACAGATACGCAGTATTTT
TRBJ2-5	14	-	TRBV29-1	many	CSVESDERLETQYF	TGCAGCGTTGAGTCGGACGAAAGGCTAGAGACCCAGTACTTC
TRBJ1-1	15	TRBD1	TRBV12-5	few	CASQTGGMVNTEAFF	TGTGCTAGTCAGACAGGGGGAATGGTTAACACTGAAGCTTTCTTT
TRBJ2-3	18	TRBD2	TRBV4-1	-	CAGSQDLASGANTDTQYF	TGCGCCGGCAGCCAAGATCTGGCTAGCGGGGCGAACACAGATACGCAGTATTTT
TRBJ2-7	16	TRBD1	TRBV7-8	few	CASSLGTGTGAYEQYF	TGTGCCAGCAGCTTAGGTACCGGGACAGGGGCCTACGAGCAGTACTTC
TRBJ2-5	13	-	TRBV20-1	-	CSAREKVLGTQYF	TGCAGTGCTAGAGAGAAGGTTCTGGGGACCCAGTACTTC
TRBJ2-5	15	TRBD1	TRBV5-1	-	CASSPGTGNQETQYF	TGCGCCAGCAGCCCCGGGACAGGAAACCAAGAGACCCAGTACTTC
TRBJ2-7	21	TRBD1	TRBV6-1	-	CASSTKPKVDRGPLSSYEQYF	TGTGCCAGCAGTACCAAACCTAAAGTCGACAGGGGGCCACTGAGCTCCTACGAGCAGTACTTC
TRBJ2-2	15	-	TRBV6-4	-	CASSGSPGGTGELFF	TGTGCCAGCAGTGGATCTCCCGGGGGCACCGGGGAGCTGTTTTTT
TRBJ2-7	15	-	TRBV5-1	-	CASSWSETDPYEQYF	TGCGCCAGCAGCTGGTCAGAGACAGACCCCTACGAGCAGTACTTC
TRBJ2-5	15	-	TRBV14	few	CASSRQASVPETQYF	TGTGCCAGCAGCCGACAGGCGTCAGTCCCAGAGACCCAGTACTTC
TRBJ1-2	12	-	TRBV6-2/TRBV6-3	few	CASSERKYGYTF	TGTGCCAGCAGCGAAAGAAAGTATGGCTACACCTTC
TRBJ2-5	13	-	TRBV3-1	-	CASSQTLLDREYF	TGTGCCAGCAGCCAAACCCTCCTGGACCGGGAGTACTTC
TRBJ2-5	15	-	TRBV2	-	CASSEGFAGLREQYF	TGTGCCAGCAGTGAAGGGTTTGCAGGTTTGAGGGAGCAGTACTTC
TRBJ2-6	15	TRBD1	TRBV20-1	-	CSATEGQGVTNVLTF	TGCAGTGCTACTGAAGGACAGGGTGTGACCAACGTCCTGACTTTC
TRBJ2-1	11	-	TRBV7-2	-	CASSLARGQFF	TGTGCCAGCAGCTTAGCCCGTGGGCAGTTCTTC
TRBJ2-1	12	-	TRBV11-2	-	CASSLGKGSPFF	TGTGCCAGCAGCTTAGGTAAGGGATCCCCGTTCTTC
TRBJ2-1	14	-	TRBV29-1	-	CSVELPGRGETQFF	TGCAGCGTTGAGCTCCCAGGAAGGGGAGAGACCCAGTTCTTC
TRBJ2-7	18	-	TRBV5-6	-	CASSLVSEGTKSSYEQYF	TGTGCCAGCAGCTTGGTTAGCGAGGGAACCAAAAGCTCCTACGAGCAGTACTTC
TRBJ2-1	12	-	TRBV20-1	few	CSARKLAPEQFF	TGCAGTGCTAGGAAACTAGCTCCCGAGCAGTTCTTC
TRBJ2-3	15	TRBD2	TRBV9	-	CASSEWTSSTDTQYF	TGTGCCAGCAGCGAGTGGACTAGCAGCACAGATACGCAGTATTTT
TRBJ2-7	16	-	TRBV7-2	-	CASSSGTRDETYEQYF	TGTGCCAGCAGCTCCGGGACTCGCGACGAAACCTACGAGCAGTACTTC
TRBJ2-1	19	TRBD2	TRBV3-1	-	CASSQVSESRAGAYNEQFF	TGTGCCAGCAGCCAAGTGTCCGAGTCGCGAGCGGGGGCTTACAATGAGCAGTTCTTC
TRBJ2-7	12	-	TRBV3-1	-	CASDGGGNEQYF	TGTGCCAGCGATGGAGGCGGCAACGAGCAGTACTTC
TRBJ2-7	15	TRBD2	TRBV7-6	-	CASSPGSGAYYEQYF	TGTGCCAGCAGCCCTGGTAGCGGGGCTTACTACGAGCAGTACTTC
TRBJ2-5	14	TRBD1	TRBV20-1	-	CSATGQSYTNEQYF	TGCAGTGCTACGGGACAGAGTTACACCAATGAGCAGTACTTC
TRBJ2-1	13	-	TRBV7-2	-	CASSQTRLGEQFF	TGTGCCAGCAGCCAAACTAGGTTGGGTGAGCAGTTCTTC
TRBJ2-7	15	TRBD2	TRBV3-1	-	CATGLAGGSSYEQYF	TGTGCCACCGGACTAGCGGGAGGTAGCTCCTACGAGCAGTACTTC
TRBJ1-4	13	TRBD1	TRBV7-9	-	CASSSQGGEKLFF	TGTGCCAGCAGCTCACAGGGGGGAGAAAAACTGTTTTTT
TRBJ1-6	14	-	TRBV20-1	few	CSAVDGAYNSPLHF	TGCAGTGCTGTGGACGGCGCCTATAATTCACCCCTCCACTTT
TRBJ2-3	16	TRBD2	TRBV12-3/TRBV12-4	once	CASTSDGTIRADTQYF	TGTGCCAGCACCTCAGATGGGACTATCAGAGCAGATACGCAGTATTTT
TRBJ2-3	14	-	TRBV20-1	-	CSARVGGVTDTQYF	TGCAGTGCTAGAGTGGGGGGAGTCACAGATACGCAGTATTTT
TRBJ2-7	13	TRBD2	TRBV20-1	-	CSAPRTSGNEQYF	TGCAGTGCTCCAAGGACTAGCGGTAACGAGCAGTACTTC
TRBJ1-2	15	-	TRBV14	few	CASSQEGSFGGGYTF	TGTGCCAGCAGCCAAGAAGGGTCTTTTGGCGGGGGCTACACCTTC
TRBJ2-1	12	-	TRBV9	once	CASSVGVNEQFF	TGTGCCAGCAGCGTAGGCGTCAATGAGCAGTTCTTC
TRBJ2-3	13	TRBD2	TRBV25-1	-	CASSEEPRGGQYF	TGTGCCAGCAGTGAGGAACCACGGGGGGGGCAGTATTTT
TRBJ2-1	18	-	TRBV4-1	-	CASSQERRTTSSYNEQFF	TGCGCCAGCAGCCAAGAACGGCGAACCACGAGCTCCTACAATGAGCAGTTCTTC
TRBJ1-5	15	TRBD1	TRBV10-1	few	CASSSDRDSNQPQHF	TGCGCCAGCAGCTCGGACAGGGACAGCAATCAGCCCCAGCATTTT
TRBJ2-1	14	TRBD1	TRBV29-1	few	CSVAGGRSYNEQFF	TGCAGCGTGGCAGGGGGCCGGTCCTACAATGAGCAGTTCTTC
TRBJ1-2	18	-	TRBV4-1	few	CASSPTGQGRNSHYGYTF	TGCGCCAGCAGCCCCACCGGCCAGGGACGAAATTCCCATTATGGCTACACCTTC
TRBJ2-7	17	-	TRBV3-1	-	CASSQGTASEQNHEQYF	TGTGCCAGCAGCCAAGGAACGGCTAGCGAACAGAACCACGAGCAGTACTTC
TRBJ2-7	14	TRBD2	TRBV12-3/TRBV12-4	-	CASSYGGSLYEQYF	TGTGCCAGCAGCTACGGGGGGTCGCTCTACGAGCAGTACTTC
TRBJ2-1	12	-	TRBV2	-	CASKAELFEQFF	TGTGCCAGCAAGGCCGAACTTTTTGAGCAGTTCTTC
TRBJ2-7	15	TRBD1	TRBV27	few	CASSLQGVGTYEQYF	TGTGCCAGCAGTTTACAGGGGGTTGGCACCTACGAGCAGTACTTC
TRBJ2-1	15	TRBD2	TRBV20-1	-	CSARDYLAGYNEQFF	TGCAGTGCTAGAGATTACCTAGCGGGATACAATGAGCAGTTCTTC
TRBJ2-7	16	-	TRBV9	-	CASSVRGGISYNEQYF	TGTGCCAGCAGCGTCCGAGGGGGAATCTCCTACAATGAGCAGTACTTC
TRBJ2-7	13	-	TRBV28	-	CASRPQGVGEQYF	TGTGCCAGCAGGCCTCAGGGTGTGGGCGAGCAGTACTTC
TRBJ1-2	16	-	TRBV10-3	-	CAISDLTRELYYGYTF	TGTGCCATCAGTGACCTGACGCGGGAGTTATACTATGGCTACACCTTC